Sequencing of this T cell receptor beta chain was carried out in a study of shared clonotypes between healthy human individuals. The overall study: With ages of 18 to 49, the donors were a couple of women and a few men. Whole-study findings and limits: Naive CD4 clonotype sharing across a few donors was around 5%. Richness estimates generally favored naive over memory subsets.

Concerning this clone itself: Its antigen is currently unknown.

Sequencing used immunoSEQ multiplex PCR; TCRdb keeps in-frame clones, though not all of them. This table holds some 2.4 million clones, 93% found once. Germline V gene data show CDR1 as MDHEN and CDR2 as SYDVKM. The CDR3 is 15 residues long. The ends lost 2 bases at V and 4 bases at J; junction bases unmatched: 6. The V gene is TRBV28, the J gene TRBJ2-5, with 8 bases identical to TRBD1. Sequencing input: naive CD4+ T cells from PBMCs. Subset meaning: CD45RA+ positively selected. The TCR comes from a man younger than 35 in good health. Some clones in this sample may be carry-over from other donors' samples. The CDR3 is CASSLRGQGRETQYF. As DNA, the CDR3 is TGTGCCAGCAGTTTAAGAGGACAGGGTAGAGAGACCCAGTACTTC.